This entry features one T cell receptor (beta chain) sequence. Germline assignment: CDR1 LNHDA and CDR2 SQIVND (reference sequence). The V end lost 6 bases, the J end lost 3 bases, and 12 bases lay between the germline ends. The CDR3 is 14 amino acids. This sample stems from a study of blood T cell repertoires in COVID-19. TCRdb's table, derived via immunoSEQ multiplex PCR, lists solely in-frame clones and lacks some. The sample holds around 150,000 clones; 70% to 90% are singletons and the top ten take around 5%. The receptor comes from a human donor in a cohort sampled during active COVID-19. Sequenced material: peripheral blood. V gene TRBV19 combines with J gene TRBJ1-5; D might be TRBD1 (6 bases). Here the CDR3 DNA reads TGTGCCAGTAGCCAACAGGGCACCAATCAGCCCCAGCATTTT. Protein product: CASSQQGTNQPQHF. Drawing the rest from reference TRBV19 and TRBJ1-5, the complete variable domain is DGGITQSPKYLFRKEGQNVTLSCEQNLNHDAMYWYRQDPGQGLRLIYYSQIVNDFQKGDIAEGYSVSREKKESFPLTVTSAQKNPTAFYLCASSQQGTNQPQHFGDGTRLSIL.